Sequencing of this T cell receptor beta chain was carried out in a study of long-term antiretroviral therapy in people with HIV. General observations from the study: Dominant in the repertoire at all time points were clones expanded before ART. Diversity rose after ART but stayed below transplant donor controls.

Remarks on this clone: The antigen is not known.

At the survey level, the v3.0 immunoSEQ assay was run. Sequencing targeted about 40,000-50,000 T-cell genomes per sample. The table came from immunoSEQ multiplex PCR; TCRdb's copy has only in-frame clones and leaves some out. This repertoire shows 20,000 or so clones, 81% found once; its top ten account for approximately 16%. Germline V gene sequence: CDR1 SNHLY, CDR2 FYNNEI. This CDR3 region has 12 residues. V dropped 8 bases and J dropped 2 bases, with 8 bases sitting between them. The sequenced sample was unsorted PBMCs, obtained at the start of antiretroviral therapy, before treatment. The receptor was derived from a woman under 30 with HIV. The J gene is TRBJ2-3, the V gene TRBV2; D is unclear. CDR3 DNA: TGTGCCAGCGACTTGGTCACAGATACGCAGTATTTT. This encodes CASDLVTDTQYF.